The T cell receptor (beta chain) under discussion was sequenced for a study of T cell repertoires in cytomegalovirus infection. Whole-study context: Matching HLA type, along with CMV infection, was indicated by public TCR beta signatures.

This clonotype was observed a handful of times. TCRdb called the reads again in MiXCR, with one record for every CDR3 protein. Of about 230,000 distinct CDR3 sequences in the sample, approximately 22% are singletons; the top ten hold over 15%. The sequence derives from a human donor in good health (CMV status not recorded). Some clones in this sample may be carry-over from other donors' samples. The sequenced sample consisted of CD8+ T cells from PBMCs.

CDR3 sequence: CASSYTSGPNEQFF. The CDR3 DNA follows: TGTGCCAGCAGCTACACTAGCGGGCCAAATGAGCAGTTCTTC. The chain links TRBV7-9 to TRBJ2-1; 9 bases match TRBD2. The CDR3 has 14 residues. Germline assignment: CDR1 SEHNR and CDR2 FQNEAQ (reference sequence). V dropped 4 bases and J dropped 7; count of bases not matched to a gene: 5.